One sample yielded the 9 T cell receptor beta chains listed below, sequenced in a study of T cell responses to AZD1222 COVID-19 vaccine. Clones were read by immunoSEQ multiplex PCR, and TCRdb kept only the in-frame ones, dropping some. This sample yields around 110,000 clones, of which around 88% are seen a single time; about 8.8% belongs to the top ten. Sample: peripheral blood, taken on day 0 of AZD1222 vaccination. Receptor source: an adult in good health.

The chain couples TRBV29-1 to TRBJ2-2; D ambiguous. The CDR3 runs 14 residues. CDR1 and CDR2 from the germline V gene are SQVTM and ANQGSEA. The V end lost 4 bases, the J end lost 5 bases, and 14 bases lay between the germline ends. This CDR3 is CSVVISLATGELFF. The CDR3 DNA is TGCAGCGTTGTTATTAGTTTAGCAACCGGGGAGCTGTTTTTT.

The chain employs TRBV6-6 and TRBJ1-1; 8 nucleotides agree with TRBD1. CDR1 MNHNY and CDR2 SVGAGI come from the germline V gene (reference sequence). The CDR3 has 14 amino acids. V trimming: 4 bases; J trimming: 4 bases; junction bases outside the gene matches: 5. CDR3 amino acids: CASSSGGAGTEAFF. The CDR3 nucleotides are TGTGCCAGCAGTTCAGGGGGCGCGGGCACTGAAGCTTTCTTT.

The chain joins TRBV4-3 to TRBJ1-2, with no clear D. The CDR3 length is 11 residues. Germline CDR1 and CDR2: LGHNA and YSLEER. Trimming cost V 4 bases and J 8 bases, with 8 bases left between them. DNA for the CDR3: TGCGCCAGCAGCCCCAACAAGGGCTACACCTTC. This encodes CASSPNKGYTF.

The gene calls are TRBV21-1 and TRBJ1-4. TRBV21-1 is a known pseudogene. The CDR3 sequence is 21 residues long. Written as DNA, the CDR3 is TGTGCCAGCAGCAAATTAGCCCGGGCTTGGACACGGGGTGCAACTAATGAAAAACTGTTTTTT. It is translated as CASSKLARAWTRGATNEKLFF.

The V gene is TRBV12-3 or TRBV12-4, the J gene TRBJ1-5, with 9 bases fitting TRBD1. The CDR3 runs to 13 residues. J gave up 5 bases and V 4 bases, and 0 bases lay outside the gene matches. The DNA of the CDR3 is TGTGCCAGCAGTTACAGGGGGCATCAGCCCCAGCATTTT. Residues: CASSYRGHQPQHF.

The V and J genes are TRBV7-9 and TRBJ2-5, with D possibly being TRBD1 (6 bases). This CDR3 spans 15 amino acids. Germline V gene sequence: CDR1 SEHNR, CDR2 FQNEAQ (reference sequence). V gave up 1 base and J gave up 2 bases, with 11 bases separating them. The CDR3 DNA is TGTGCCAGCAGCTTAGTTGTAGGGGGACAAGAGACCCAGTACTTC. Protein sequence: CASSLVVGGQETQYF.

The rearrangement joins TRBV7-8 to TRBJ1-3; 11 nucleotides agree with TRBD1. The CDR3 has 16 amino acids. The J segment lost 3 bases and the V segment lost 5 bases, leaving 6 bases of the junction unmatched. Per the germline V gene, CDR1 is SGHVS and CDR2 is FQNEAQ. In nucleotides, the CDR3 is TGTGCCAGCAGCGTCGGGACAGGGGGGTATGGAAACACCATATATTTT. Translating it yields CASSVGTGGYGNTIYF.

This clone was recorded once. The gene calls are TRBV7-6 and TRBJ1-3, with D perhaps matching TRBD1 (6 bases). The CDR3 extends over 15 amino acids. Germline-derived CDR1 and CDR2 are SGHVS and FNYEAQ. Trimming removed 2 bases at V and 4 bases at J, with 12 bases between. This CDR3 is CASSLNRVSGNTIYF. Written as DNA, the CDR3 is TGTGCCAGCAGCTTAAACAGGGTCTCAGGAAACACCATATATTTT.

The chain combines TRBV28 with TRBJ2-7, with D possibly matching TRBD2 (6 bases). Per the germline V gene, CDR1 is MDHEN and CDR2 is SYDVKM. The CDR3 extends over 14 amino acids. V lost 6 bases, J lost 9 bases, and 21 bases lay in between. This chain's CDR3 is CASSFPGEDRGQYF. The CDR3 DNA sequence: TGTGCCAGCAGCTTCCCGGGGGAGGACCGCGGGCAGTACTTC.